This is a list of T cell receptor beta chains from one sample in a study of shared clonotypes between healthy human individuals. The assay was immunoSEQ multiplex PCR, and TCRdb's table has in-frame clones only and misses some. The repertoire consists of nearly 1 million clones, with more than 75% occurring once and the leading ten covering about 1.5%. Sequencing was done on a sample of memory CD4+ T cells sorted from blood. These receptors all stem from a man aged 18 to 30 in good health. Each CDR3 is given with its conserved first and last residue. A D gene is named only where the DNA matches it firmly. For some rows the clone size is stated as once, few or many, or as a class when expanded; others skip it.

TRBD1 few TRBJ2-7 TRBV27 CASSAGTGGGYEQYF TGTGCCAGCAGTGCCGGGACAGGGGGAGGCTACGAGCAGTACTTC
. . TRBJ2-1 TRBV9 CASSTGPIYNEQFF TGTGCCAGCAGCACCGGGCCAATCTACAATGAGCAGTTCTTC
. . TRBJ2-1 TRBV9 CASSGGQGTYNEQFF TGTGCCAGCAGCGGGGGGCAGGGGACCTACAATGAGCAGTTCTTC
. . TRBJ2-2 TRBV29-1 CSVEVALNTGELFF TGCAGCGTTGAGGTAGCCCTGAACACCGGGGAGCTGTTTTTT
TRBD2 . TRBJ2-3 TRBV29-1 CSVQARLAGGGAPDTQYF TGCAGCGTTCAAGCGCGGCTAGCGGGAGGTGGGGCCCCAGATACGCAGTATTTT
. . TRBJ2-1 TRBV10-3 CASLSPGPYIEQFF TGTGCCAGCCTATCTCCGGGACCCTACATTGAGCAGTTCTTC
. . TRBJ1-4 TRBV14 CASSPEKLFF TGTGCCAGCAGCCCAGAAAAACTGTTTTTT
. . TRBJ2-2 TRBV10-3 CAISTRRGDTGELFF TGTGCCATCAGTACGCGAAGGGGGGACACCGGGGAGCTGTTTTTT
TRBD2 . TRBJ2-1 TRBV5-1 CASSPGGTSVINEQFF TGCGCCAGCAGCCCCGGTGGGACTAGCGTAATCAATGAGCAGTTCTTC
TRBD2 once TRBJ2-7 TRBV18 CASSPPGGAYEQYF TGTGCCAGCTCACCACCGGGAGGGGCCTACGAGCAGTACTTC
TRBD1 . TRBJ2-5 TRBV6-7 CASSGWTGERETQYF TGTGCCAGCAGCGGTTGGACAGGCGAGCGAGAGACCCAGTACTTC
. . TRBJ2-1 TRBV7-2 CASSRQTSYNEQFF TGTGCCAGCAGCCGGCAGACTAGCTACAATGAGCAGTTCTTC
. few TRBJ1-5 TRBV5-1 CASSLGGTAGQPQHF TGCGCCAGCAGCTTGGGGGGAACAGCCGGTCAGCCCCAGCATTTT
. . TRBJ1-1 TRBV6-1 CASGHLNTEAFF TGTGCCAGTGGACATTTGAACACTGAAGCTTTCTTT
. . TRBJ2-6 TRBV7-3 CASSSSGANVLTF TGTGCCAGCAGCTCCTCTGGGGCCAACGTCCTGACTTTC
. . TRBJ2-3 TRBV7-9 CASSHPDLGTDTQYF TGTGCCAGCAGCCACCCGGATCTCGGCACAGATACGCAGTATTTT
. . TRBJ1-1 TRBV12-5 CASGQRDGEAFF TGTGCTAGTGGTCAGAGGGACGGTGAAGCTTTCTTT
. . TRBJ1-1 TRBV7-9 CASSRRDTEAFF TGTGCCAGCAGCCGGAGGGACACTGAAGCTTTCTTT
TRBD1 . TRBJ1-5 TRBV4-2 CASSQSTGGRGNQPQHF TGTGCCAGCAGCCAAAGCACAGGGGGCAGGGGCAATCAGCCCCAGCATTTT
. . TRBJ2-4 TRBV6-1 CASSGRGGDIQYF TGTGCCAGCAGTGGAAGGGGGGGAGACATTCAGTACTTC
TRBD2 many TRBJ2-5 TRBV4-1 CASSQNHGLGETQYF TGCGCCAGCAGCCAAAATCATGGACTAGGGGAGACCCAGTACTTC
TRBD1 . TRBJ2-7 TRBV19 CASSMWTGEGYEQYF TGTGCCAGTAGTATGTGGACAGGGGAGGGCTACGAGCAGTACTTC
TRBD2 . TRBJ2-1 TRBV10-3 CAISPSGGARANEQFF TGTGCCATCAGTCCTAGCGGGGGGGCCAGGGCGAATGAGCAGTTCTTC
. many TRBJ1-1 TRBV14 CASSQVGGSTEAFF TGTGCCAGCAGCCAGGTTGGAGGTTCCACTGAAGCTTTCTTT
. . TRBJ1-2 TRBV6-5 CASSLLGGSYGYTF TGTGCCAGCAGCTTACTGGGGGGCAGCTATGGCTACACCTTC
. . TRBJ2-2 TRBV27 CASRPQGPAGELFF TGTGCCAGCAGGCCTCAGGGGCCCGCCGGGGAGCTGTTTTTT
TRBD2 . TRBJ2-1 TRBV10-2 CATLGGRVWNEQFF TGCGCCACCCTCGGCGGGAGGGTCTGGAATGAGCAGTTCTTC
. many TRBJ1-2 TRBV9 CASSVGLGILYGYTF TGTGCCAGCAGCGTAGGGTTGGGGATTCTCTATGGCTACACCTTC
TRBD2 . TRBJ2-3 TRBV11-2 CASSLPGTSEIYPDTQYF TGTGCCAGCAGCTTACCAGGGACTAGCGAGATTTATCCAGATACGCAGTATTTT
. once TRBJ2-5 TRBV5-4 CASSRAAGSGETQYF TGTGCCAGCAGCCGAGCGGCGGGGTCGGGAGAGACCCAGTACTTC
TRBD1 . TRBJ1-2 TRBV5-4 CASSRGQGTYGYTF TGTGCCAGCAGCCGGGGACAGGGAACCTATGGCTACACCTTC
. . TRBJ1-3 TRBV5-1 CASSFKALDGVPGNTIYF TGCGCCAGCAGCTTTAAAGCTTTGGATGGGGTCCCCGGAAACACCATATATTTT
. . TRBJ2-6 TRBV7-2 CASRYTGANVLTF TGTGCCAGCAGATATACTGGGGCCAACGTCCTGACTTTC
. . TRBJ2-7 TRBV9 CASSVGVGAQSEQYF TGTGCCAGCAGCGTAGGGGTGGGGGCCCAATCCGAGCAGTACTTC
TRBD2 once TRBJ2-7 TRBV10-3 CATGLAGTYEQYF TGTGCCACTGGACTAGCGGGAACCTACGAGCAGTACTTC
TRBD1 . TRBJ2-6 TRBV5-1 CASSLAGQGGFSGANVLTF TGCGCCAGCAGCTTGGCAGGACAGGGGGGATTCTCTGGGGCCAACGTCCTGACTTTC
. . TRBJ2-5 TRBV9 CASSPGGRQQGGETQYF TGTGCCAGCAGCCCCGGGGGTAGGCAACAGGGCGGAGAGACCCAGTACTTC
. . TRBJ1-3 TRBV5-5 CASSRDERTIYF TGTGCCAGCAGCCGTGACGAAAGGACCATATATTTT
. . TRBJ1-2 TRBV25-1 CASSPPDRLNGYTF TGTGCCAGCAGTCCCCCCGACAGATTAAATGGCTACACCTTC
TRBD1 few TRBJ2-6 TRBV5-6 CASSSGTGRSGANVLTF TGTGCCAGCAGTTCCGGGACAGGGAGGTCTGGGGCCAACGTCCTGACTTTC
. . TRBJ1-2 TRBV19 CASSIEGSDYGYTF TGTGCCAGTAGTATTGAGGGTTCCGACTATGGCTACACCTTC
. few TRBJ2-2 TRBV10-3 CAISKRTGELFF TGTGCCATCAGTAAGAGGACGGGGGAGCTGTTTTTT
TRBD1 . TRBJ2-1 TRBV7-6 CASSLAAGGTYEQFF TGTGCCAGCAGCTTAGCAGCAGGGGGAACCTATGAGCAGTTCTTC
. . TRBJ1-5 TRBV19 CASKGRGRQPQHF TGTGCCAGTAAAGGGAGGGGACGACAGCCCCAGCATTTT
. . TRBJ2-1 TRBV30 CAWYSAGLYNEQFF TGTGCCTGGTATAGTGCGGGGTTATACAATGAGCAGTTCTTC
TRBD2 . TRBJ2-5 TRBV10-2 CASSEPFLGRTSGPRETQYF TGCGCCAGCAGTGAGCCCTTCTTAGGGCGGACTAGCGGCCCCCGGGAGACCCAGTACTTC
. . TRBJ2-7 TRBV5-1 CASRTEFSYEQYF TGCGCCAGCAGGACCGAGTTTTCCTACGAGCAGTACTTC
. few TRBJ2-2 TRBV11-1 CASSSQGTGELFF TGTGCCAGCAGCTCACAGGGCACCGGGGAGCTGTTTTTT
. . TRBJ1-1 TRBV6-4 CASGRTMNTEAFF TGTGCCAGCGGGAGGACGATGAACACTGAAGCTTTCTTT
. . TRBJ1-6 TRBV5-1 CASSLEQSSYNSPLHF TGCGCCAGCAGCTTGGAACAGAGCTCCTATAATTCACCCCTCCACTTT
. . TRBJ2-3 TRBV9 CASSAEGGTDTQYF TGTGCCAGCAGCGCGGAGGGGGGGACAGATACGCAGTATTTT
. few TRBJ1-6 TRBV6-6 CASTPGQDNSPLHF TGTGCCAGCACCCCGGGGCAAGACAATTCACCCCTCCACTTT
. . TRBJ2-5 TRBV2 CASSEALGRVSGTQYF TGTGCCAGCAGTGAAGCGTTGGGGCGGGTTTCCGGAACCCAGTACTTC
. . TRBJ2-7 TRBV5-1 CASSLVSGANYEQYF TGCGCCAGCAGCTTGGTTTCAGGGGCAAACTACGAGCAGTACTTC
. . TRBJ1-5 TRBV19 CASSKSGQPQHF TGTGCCAGTAGCAAATCCGGTCAGCCCCAGCATTTT
. . TRBJ2-7 TRBV7-8 CASTTRILTSYEQYF TGTGCCAGCACCACTCGGATCCTAACCTCCTACGAGCAGTACTTC
TRBD2 . TRBJ2-3 TRBV9 CASSPGLAGVDTQYF TGTGCCAGCAGCCCGGGACTAGCGGGAGTAGATACGCAGTATTTT